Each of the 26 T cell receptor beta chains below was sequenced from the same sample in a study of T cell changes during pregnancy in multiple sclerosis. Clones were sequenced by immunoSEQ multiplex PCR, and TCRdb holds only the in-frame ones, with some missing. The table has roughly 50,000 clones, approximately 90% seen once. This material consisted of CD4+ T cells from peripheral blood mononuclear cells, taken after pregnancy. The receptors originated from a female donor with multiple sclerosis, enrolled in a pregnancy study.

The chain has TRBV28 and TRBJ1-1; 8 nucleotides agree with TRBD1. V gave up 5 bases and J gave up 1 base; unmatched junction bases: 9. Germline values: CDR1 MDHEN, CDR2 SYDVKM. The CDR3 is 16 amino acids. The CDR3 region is CASSVLRGRENTEAFF. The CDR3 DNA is TGTGCCAGCAGTGTCCTCAGGGGGCGCGAGAACACTGAAGCTTTCTTT.

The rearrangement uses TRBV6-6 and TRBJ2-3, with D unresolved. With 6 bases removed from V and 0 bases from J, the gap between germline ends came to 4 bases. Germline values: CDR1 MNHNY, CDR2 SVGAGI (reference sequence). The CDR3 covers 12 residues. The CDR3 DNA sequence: TGTGCCAGCAGAGAGAGCACAGATACGCAGTATTTT. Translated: CASRESTDTQYF.

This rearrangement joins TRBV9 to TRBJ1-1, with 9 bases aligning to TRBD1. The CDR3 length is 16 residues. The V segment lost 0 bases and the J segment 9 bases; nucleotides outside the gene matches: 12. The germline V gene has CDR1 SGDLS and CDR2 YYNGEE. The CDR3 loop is CASSVEGTGNQGKAFF. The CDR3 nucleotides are TGTGCCAGCAGCGTAGAAGGGACAGGGAACCAGGGGAAAGCTTTCTTT.

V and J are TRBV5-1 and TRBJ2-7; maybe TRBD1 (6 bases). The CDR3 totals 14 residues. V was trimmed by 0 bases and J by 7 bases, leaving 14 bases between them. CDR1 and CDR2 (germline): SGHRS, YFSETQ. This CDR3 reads CASSLGKQGEEQYF. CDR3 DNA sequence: TGCGCCAGCAGCTTGGGCAAACAGGGTGAAGAGCAGTACTTC.

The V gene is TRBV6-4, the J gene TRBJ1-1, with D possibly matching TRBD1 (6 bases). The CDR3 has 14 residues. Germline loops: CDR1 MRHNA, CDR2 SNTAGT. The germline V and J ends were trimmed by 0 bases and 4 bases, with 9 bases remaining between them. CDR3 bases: TGTGCCAGCAGTGACTCTTTCAGGGGCACTGAAGCTTTCTTT. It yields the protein CASSDSFRGTEAFF.

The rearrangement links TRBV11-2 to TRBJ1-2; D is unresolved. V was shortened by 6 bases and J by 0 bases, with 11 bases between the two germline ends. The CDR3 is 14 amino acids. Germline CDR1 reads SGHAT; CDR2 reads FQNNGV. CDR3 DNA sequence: TGTGCCAGCAGATCTGTTCGGGCTAACTATGGCTACACCTTC. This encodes CASRSVRANYGYTF.

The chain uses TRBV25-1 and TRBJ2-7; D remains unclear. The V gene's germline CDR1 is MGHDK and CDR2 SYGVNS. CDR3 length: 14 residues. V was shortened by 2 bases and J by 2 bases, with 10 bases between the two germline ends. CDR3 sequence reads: CASSEGQAPYEQYF. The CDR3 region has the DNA TGTGCCAGCAGTGAAGGGCAGGCCCCCTACGAGCAGTACTTC.

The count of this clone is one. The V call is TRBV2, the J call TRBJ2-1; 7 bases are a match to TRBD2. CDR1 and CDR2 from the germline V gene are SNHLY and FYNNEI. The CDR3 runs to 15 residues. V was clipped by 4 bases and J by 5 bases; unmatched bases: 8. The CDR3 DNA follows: TGTGCCAGCAGTGCGGGCGGGAGCTCGGACAATGAGCAGTTCTTC. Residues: CASSAGGSSDNEQFF.

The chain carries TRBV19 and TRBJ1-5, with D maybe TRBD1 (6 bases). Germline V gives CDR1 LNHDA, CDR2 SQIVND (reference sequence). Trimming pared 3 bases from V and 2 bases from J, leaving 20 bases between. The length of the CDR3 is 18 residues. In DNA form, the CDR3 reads TGTGCCAGTAGTATCACAGGGAGTCCCTCAATCGGCAATCAGCCCCAGCATTTT. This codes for CASSITGSPSIGNQPQHF. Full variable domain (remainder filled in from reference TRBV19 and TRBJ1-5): DGGITQSPKYLFRKEGQNVTLSCEQNLNHDAMYWYRQDPGQGLRLIYYSQIVNDFQKGDIAEGYSVSREKKESFPLTVTSAQKNPTAFYLCASSITGSPSIGNQPQHFGDGTRLSIL.

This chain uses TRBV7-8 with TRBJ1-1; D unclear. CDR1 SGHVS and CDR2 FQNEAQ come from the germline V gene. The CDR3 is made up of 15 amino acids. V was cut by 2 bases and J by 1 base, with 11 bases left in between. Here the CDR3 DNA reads TGTGCCAGCAGCTTATCGGAGACGGGGAACACTGAAGCTTTCTTT. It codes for CASSLSETGNTEAFF.

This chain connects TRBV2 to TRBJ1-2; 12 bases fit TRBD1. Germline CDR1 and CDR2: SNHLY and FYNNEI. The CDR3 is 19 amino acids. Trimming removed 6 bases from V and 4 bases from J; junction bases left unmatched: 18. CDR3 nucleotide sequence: TGTGCCAGCAGGACGAAGGGGGGACAGGGGGCTCAAGACGGCTATGGCTACACCTTC. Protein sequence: CASRTKGGQGAQDGYGYTF.

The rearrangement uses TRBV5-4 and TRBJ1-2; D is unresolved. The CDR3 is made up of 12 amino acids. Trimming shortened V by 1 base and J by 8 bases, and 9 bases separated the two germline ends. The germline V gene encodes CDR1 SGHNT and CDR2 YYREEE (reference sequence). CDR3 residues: CASSLQPGGYTF. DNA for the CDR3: TGTGCCAGCAGCTTGCAGCCCGGGGGCTACACCTTC.

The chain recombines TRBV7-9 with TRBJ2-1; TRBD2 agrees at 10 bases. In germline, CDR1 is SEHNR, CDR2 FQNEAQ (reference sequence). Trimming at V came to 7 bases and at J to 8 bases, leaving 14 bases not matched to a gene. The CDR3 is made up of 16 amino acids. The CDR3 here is CASIRRRSSGSYEQFF. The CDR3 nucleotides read TGTGCCAGCATAAGACGTAGGTCTAGCGGGAGCTATGAGCAGTTCTTC. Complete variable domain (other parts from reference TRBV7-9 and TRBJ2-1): DTGVSQNPRHKITKRGQNVTFRCDPISEHNRLYWYRQTLGQGPEFLTYFQNEAQLEKSRLLSDRFSAERPKGSFSTLEIQRTEQGDSAMYLCASIRRRSSGSYEQFFGPGTRLTVL.

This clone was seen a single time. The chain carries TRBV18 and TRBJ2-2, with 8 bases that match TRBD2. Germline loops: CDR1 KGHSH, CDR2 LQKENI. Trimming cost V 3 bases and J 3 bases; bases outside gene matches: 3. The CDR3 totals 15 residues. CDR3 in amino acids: CASSPILADTGELFF. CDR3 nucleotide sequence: TGTGCCAGCTCACCGATACTAGCGGACACCGGGGAGCTGTTTTTT.

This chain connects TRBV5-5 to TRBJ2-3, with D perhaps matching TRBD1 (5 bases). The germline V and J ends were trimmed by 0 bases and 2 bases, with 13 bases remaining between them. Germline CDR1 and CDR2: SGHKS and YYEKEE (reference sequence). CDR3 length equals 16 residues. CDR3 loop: CASSLGGRLDTDTQYF. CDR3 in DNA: TGTGCCAGCAGCTTGGGGGGCAGGCTGGACACAGATACGCAGTATTTT.

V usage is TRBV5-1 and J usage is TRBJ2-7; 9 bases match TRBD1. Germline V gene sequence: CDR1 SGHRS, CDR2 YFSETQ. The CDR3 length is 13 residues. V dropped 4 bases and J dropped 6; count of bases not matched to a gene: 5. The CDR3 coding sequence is TGCGCCAGCAGCCCCGGGACAGGGCGCGAGCAGTACTTC. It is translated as CASSPGTGREQYF.

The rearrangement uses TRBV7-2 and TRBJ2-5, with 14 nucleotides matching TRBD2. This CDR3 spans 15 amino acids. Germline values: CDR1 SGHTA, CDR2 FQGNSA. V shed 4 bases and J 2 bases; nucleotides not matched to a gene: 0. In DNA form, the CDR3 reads TGTGCCAGCAGCTGGACTAGCGGGGGGCAAGAGACCCAGTACTTC. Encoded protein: CASSWTSGGQETQYF.

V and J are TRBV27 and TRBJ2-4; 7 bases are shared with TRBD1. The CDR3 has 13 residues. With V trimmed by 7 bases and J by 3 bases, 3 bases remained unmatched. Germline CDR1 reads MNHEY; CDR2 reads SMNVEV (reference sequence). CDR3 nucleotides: TGTGCCAGCACCTCAGGGGGCAAAAACATTCAGTACTTC. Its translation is CASTSGGKNIQYF.

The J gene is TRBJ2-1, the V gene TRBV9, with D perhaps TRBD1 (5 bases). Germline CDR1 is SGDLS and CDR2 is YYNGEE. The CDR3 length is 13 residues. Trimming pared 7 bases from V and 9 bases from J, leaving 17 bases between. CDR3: CASWGQGFREQFF. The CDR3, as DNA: TGTGCCAGCTGGGGTCAGGGCTTTCGTGAGCAGTTCTTC.

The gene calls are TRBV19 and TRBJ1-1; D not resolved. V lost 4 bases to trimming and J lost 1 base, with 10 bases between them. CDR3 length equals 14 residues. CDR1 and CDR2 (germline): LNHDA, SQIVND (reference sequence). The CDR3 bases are TGTGCCAGTAGTAAAGAGGGAGCGAACACTGAAGCTTTCTTT. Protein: CASSKEGANTEAFF.

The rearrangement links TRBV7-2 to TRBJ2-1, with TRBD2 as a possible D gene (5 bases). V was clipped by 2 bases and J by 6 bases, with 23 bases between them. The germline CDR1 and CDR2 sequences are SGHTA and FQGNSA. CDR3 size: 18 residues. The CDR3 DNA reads TGTGCCAGCAGCTTATTCGAGCGCCGGAGGACTTTTGGCAATGAGCAGTTCTTC. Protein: CASSLFERRRTFGNEQFF.

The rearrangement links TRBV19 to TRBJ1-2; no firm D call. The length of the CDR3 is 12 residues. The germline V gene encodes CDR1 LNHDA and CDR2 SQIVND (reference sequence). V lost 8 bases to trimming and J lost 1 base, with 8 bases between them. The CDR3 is CASARVNYGYTF. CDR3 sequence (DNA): TGTGCCAGTGCGAGGGTTAACTATGGCTACACCTTC. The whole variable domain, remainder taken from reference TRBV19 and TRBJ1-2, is DGGITQSPKYLFRKEGQNVTLSCEQNLNHDAMYWYRQDPGQGLRLIYYSQIVNDFQKGDIAEGYSVSREKKESFPLTVTSAQKNPTAFYLCASARVNYGYTFGSGTRLTVV.

The CDR3: CASRPQDRLNTEAFF. In nucleotides, the CDR3 is TGCGCCAGCAGACCCCAGGACAGGCTGAACACTGAAGCTTTCTTT. This chain links TRBV5-1 with TRBJ1-1; 7 bases fit TRBD1. Germline V CDR1 and CDR2: SGHRS, YFSETQ. The CDR3 is made up of 15 amino acids. V lost 5 bases to trimming and J lost 0 bases; unmatched junction nucleotides: 7.

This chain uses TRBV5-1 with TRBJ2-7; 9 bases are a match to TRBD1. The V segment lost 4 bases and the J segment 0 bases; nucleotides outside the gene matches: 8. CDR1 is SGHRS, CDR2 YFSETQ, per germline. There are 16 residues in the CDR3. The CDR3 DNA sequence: TGCGCCAGCAGCCGTACCGGGACAGGGAGCTCCTACGAGCAGTACTTC. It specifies CASSRTGTGSSYEQYF.

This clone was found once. CDR3 sequence: CASGGTSGIPGEQYF. CDR3 DNA: TGTGCCAGCGGTGGGACTAGCGGTATCCCTGGCGAGCAGTACTTC. This chain uses TRBV2 with TRBJ2-7; 11 bases agree with TRBD2. J gave up 6 bases and V 8 bases, and 12 bases lay outside the gene matches. Germline loops: CDR1 SNHLY, CDR2 FYNNEI. This CDR3 is built from 15 residues. The complete variable domain, with remaining parts taken from reference TRBV2 and TRBJ2-7, reads EPEVTQTPSHQVTQMGQEVILRCVPISNHLYFYWYRQILGQKVEFLVSFYNNEISEKSEIFDDQFSVERPDGSNFTLKIRSTKLEDSAMYFCASGGTSGIPGEQYFGPGTRLTVT.

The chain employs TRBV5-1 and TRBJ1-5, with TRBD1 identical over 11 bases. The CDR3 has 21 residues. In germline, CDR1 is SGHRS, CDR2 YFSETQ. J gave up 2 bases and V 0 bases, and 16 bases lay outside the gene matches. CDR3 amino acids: CASSLVGFGGTGGAGNQPQHF. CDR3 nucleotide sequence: TGCGCCAGCAGCTTGGTGGGGTTCGGGGGGACAGGGGGAGCCGGCAATCAGCCCCAGCATTTT.